The 23 T cell receptor beta chains presented below share a single source sample, sequenced in a study of neurological immune-mediated disorders. TCRdb passed the 5' RACE reads through MiXCR, listing each CDR3 protein once. The sample gives more than 75,000 distinct CDR3 sequences, around 4.7% of which show up once; 5% to 6% is in the top ten. The time point here: longitudinal time-point 3. The sequenced material came from PBMCs. All receptors derive from an older woman with multiple sclerosis.

This clonotype was counted at least ten times. The chain has TRBV15 and TRBJ2-1, with unresolved D. This CDR3 has 17 residues. Deletions cut 0 bases from V and 0 bases from J, with 12 bases between. Germline-derived CDR1 and CDR2 are LNHNV and YYDKDF (reference sequence). The CDR3 is CATSRDGVQSSYNEQFF. CDR3 coding DNA: TGTGCCACCAGCAGAGATGGGGTCCAAAGCTCCTACAATGAGCAGTTCTTC.

This clonotype was counted many times. This chain connects TRBV11-2 to TRBJ2-2; D perhaps matches TRBD2 (6 bases). Trimming stripped 1 base from V and 6 bases from J, with 9 bases between. Germline CDR1 is SGHAT and CDR2 is FQNNGV. The CDR3 contains 14 residues. CDR3 loop: CASSLGRGAGELFF. CDR3 sequence (DNA): TGTGCCAGCAGCTTAGGGCGCGGGGCCGGGGAGCTGTTTTTT.

This clonotype came up many times. V usage is TRBV10-2 and J usage is TRBJ2-1; D gene uncertain. CDR3 size: 15 residues. V was trimmed by 2 bases and J by 0 bases, leaving 8 bases between them. The germline CDR1 and CDR2 sequences are WSHSY and SAAADI. CDR3 residues: CASSEVWPSYNEQFF. In nucleotides, the CDR3 is TGCGCCAGCAGTGAGGTGTGGCCCTCCTACAATGAGCAGTTCTTC.

In this sample, this clonotype turned up many times. Here the CDR3 reads CASSIGGSGNTIYF. As DNA, the CDR3 is TGTGCCAGCAGCATTGGTGGTTCTGGAAACACCATATATTTT. This rearrangement joins TRBV7-6 to TRBJ1-3, with D unclear. The CDR3 has 14 amino acids. V lost 5 bases and J lost 1, with 9 bases in between. CDR1 and CDR2 from the germline V gene are SGHVS and FNYEAQ. The full variable domain, completed using reference TRBV7-6 and TRBJ1-3, is GAGVSQSPRYKVTKRGQDVALRCDPISGHVSLYWYRQALGQGPEFLTYFNYEAQQDKSGLPNDRFSAERPEGSISTLTIQRTEQRDSAMYRCASSIGGSGNTIYFGEGSWLTVV.

This clonotype was detected many times. The V and J genes are TRBV20-1 and TRBJ1-4, with D uncertain. V was shortened by 7 bases and J by 0 bases, with 12 bases between the two germline ends. The CDR3 sequence is 14 residues long. The germline gives CDR1 DFQATT, CDR2 SNEGSKA (reference sequence). The DNA for the CDR3 is TGCAGTGGAGCCAGTTTGGCAACTAATGAAAAACTGTTTTTT. Translating it yields CSGASLATNEKLFF.

Only a few counts were recorded for this clonotype. This sequence joins TRBV5-4 and TRBJ1-6; maybe TRBD1 (5 bases). V was cut by 4 bases and J by 0 bases, with 8 bases left in between. The CDR3 sequence is 15 residues long. In germline, CDR1 is SGHNT, CDR2 YYREEE (reference sequence). The CDR3 is CASSRDSSYNSPLHF. The CDR3 DNA sequence: TGTGCCAGCAGCCGCGACAGCTCCTATAATTCACCCCTCCACTTT.

This clonotype was recorded many times. The chain is built from TRBV21-1 and TRBJ2-1; TRBD1, the D gene given by the table, was not confirmed from the DNA. TRBV21-1 corresponds to a pseudogene. This CDR3 has 11 amino acids. The CDR3 is CASTYPGEQFF. As DNA, the CDR3 is TGTGCCAGCACCTACCCGGGGGAGCAGTTCTTC.

At least ten counts were recorded for this clonotype. The chain is built from TRBV6-6 and TRBJ2-3; 7 bases agree with TRBD2. With V trimmed by 0 bases and J by 0 bases, 6 bases remained unmatched. CDR1 and CDR2 from the germline V gene are MNHNY and SVGAGI (reference sequence). The CDR3 consists of 17 residues. The CDR3 is CASSYSGGGLSTDTQYF. CDR3 coding DNA: TGTGCCAGCAGTTACTCGGGCGGGGGACTGAGCACAGATACGCAGTATTTT.

This clonotype was counted ten times or more. The chain links TRBV5-4 to TRBJ2-7, with TRBD1 matching over 7 bases. Germline CDR1 reads SGHNT; CDR2 reads YYREEE (reference sequence). The CDR3 has 12 residues. Unmatched junction bases numbered 2, after V lost 4 bases and J lost 4 bases. The DNA for the CDR3 is TGTGCCAGCAGCCCGGACAGGTACGAGCAGTACTTC. This codes for CASSPDRYEQYF.

This clonotype has ten or more counts. V and J are TRBV4-2 and TRBJ2-3; D is tentatively TRBD1 or TRBD2 (5 bases each). V was clipped by 1 base and J by 5 bases, with 7 bases between them. Germline lookup yields CDR1 LGHNA and CDR2 YNFKEQ. The CDR3 loop spans 13 amino acids. For the CDR3, the DNA is TGTGCCAGCAGCCAAGGGGACGGAGATACGCAGTATTTT. Protein sequence: CASSQGDGDTQYF.

In its sample, this clonotype was seen many times. This rearrangement joins TRBV29-1 to TRBJ1-2; 7 bases line up with TRBD1. This CDR3 is built from 13 residues. Germline CDR1 and CDR2: SQVTM and ANQGSEA. After removal of 1 base from V and 7 bases from J, the junction contained 6 bases not matched to a gene. In nucleotides, the CDR3 is TGCAGCGTTGAAGGGTCAGGGGGTGTTGGCTACACCTTC. Translating gives CSVEGSGGVGYTF.

This clonotype was seen many times. The chain has TRBV12-3 or TRBV12-4 and TRBJ2-7; D is unresolved. CDR3 length: 14 residues. Between the trimmed V and J ends, which lost 4 bases and 1 base, there was a span of 11 bases. In DNA form, the CDR3 reads TGTGCCAGCAGTTCTCGACGGTTATCCTACGAGCAGTACTTC. Translated: CASSSRRLSYEQYF.

In this sample, this clonotype turned up many times. The rearrangement uses TRBV7-6 and TRBJ1-2; 8 bases agree with TRBD1. CDR3 size: 14 residues. Germline V gene sequence: CDR1 SGHVS, CDR2 FNYEAQ. V gave up 4 bases and J gave up 4 bases; unmatched junction bases: 5. CDR3 bases: TGTGCCAGCAGCTCTCTTGGACAGGGCTATGGCTACACCTTC. This gives the protein CASSSLGQGYGYTF.

This clonotype has a count of ten or more. The chain carries TRBV5-6 and TRBJ1-5, with D unclear. Germline V CDR1 and CDR2: SGHDT, YYEEEE. The V end was cut by 4 bases, the J end by 8 bases, with 13 bases between. The length of the CDR3 is 13 residues. CDR3 coding DNA: TGTGCCAGCAGCCTCGGGCTTGAGAAGCCCCAGCATTTT. It yields the protein CASSLGLEKPQHF.

The table lists this clonotype with many counts. The rearrangement uses TRBV12-3 or TRBV12-4 and TRBJ2-5; 10 nucleotides match TRBD2. Losses at the gene ends were 1 base for V and 5 bases for J; bases not matched to a gene: 10. The CDR3 runs 17 residues. CDR3 nucleotides: TGTGCCAGCAGTTTAGGGGTCAGCGGGGGGGCCAGGGAGACCCAGTACTTC. Translated, it gives CASSLGVSGGARETQYF.

The rearrangement uses TRBV5-1 and TRBJ1-4; unclear D gene. V dropped 0 bases and J dropped 7 bases, with 13 bases sitting between them. The germline gives CDR1 SGHRS, CDR2 YFSETQ. This CDR3 has 15 amino acids. CDR3 amino acids: CASSLASGDGEKLFF. CDR3 DNA sequence: TGCGCCAGCAGCTTGGCGTCAGGCGATGGTGAAAAACTGTTTTTT.

The table lists this clonotype with a few counts. The CDR3 bases are TGTGCCAGCAGCTGGGGACAGGGGGGCCCTGGGGCCAACGTCCTGACTTTC. Residues: CASSWGQGGPGANVLTF. The chain has TRBV5-6 and TRBJ2-6; 11 nucleotides line up with TRBD1. J lost 2 bases, V lost 3 bases, and 4 bases had no gene match. CDR3 length: 17 amino acids. Germline CDR1 SGHDT, CDR2 YYEEEE.

The sample holds many counts of this clonotype. V is TRBV5-1 and J is TRBJ2-1; D remains ambiguous. Germline assignment: CDR1 SGHRS and CDR2 YFSETQ. This CDR3 is built from 15 residues. Trimming shortened V by 5 bases and J by 0 bases, and 12 bases separated the two germline ends. The DNA for the CDR3 is TGCGCCAGCAGGCTCCAGGAGATCTCCTACAATGAGCAGTTCTTC. Protein sequence: CASRLQEISYNEQFF.

This clonotype was picked up many times. The chain carries TRBV28 and TRBJ2-3; 15 nucleotides agree with TRBD2. The V segment lost 6 bases and the J segment 1 base; nucleotides outside the gene matches: 8. CDR1 MDHEN and CDR2 SYDVKM come from the germline V gene. CDR3 length equals 18 residues. CDR3: CASSLPGLAGGGTDTQYF. CDR3 bases: TGTGCCAGCAGCCTTCCGGGACTAGCGGGGGGCGGCACAGATACGCAGTATTTT.

This clonotype was seen at least ten times. The chain employs TRBV12-3 or TRBV12-4 and TRBJ2-1; 8 bases agree with TRBD2. The CDR3 consists of 15 residues. V was clipped by 5 bases and J by 0 bases; unmatched bases: 3. The CDR3 reads CASSTRGGSYNEQFF. CDR3 bases: TGTGCCAGCAGTACCCGGGGGGGCTCCTACAATGAGCAGTTCTTC.

Ten or more counts support this clonotype. This chain connects TRBV6-5 to TRBJ1-3; D gene ambiguous. Per the germline V gene, CDR1 is MNHEY and CDR2 is SVGAGI. With 4 bases removed from V and 4 bases from J, the gap between germline ends came to 14 bases. The CDR3 is 15 residues long. Written as DNA, the CDR3 is TGTGCCAGCAGTTTCGACCCTCGGGGAGGAAACACCATATATTTT. It encodes CASSFDPRGGNTIYF.

There are many counts of this clonotype. The CDR3 protein is CASSPGSGANNQPQHF. In nucleotides, the CDR3 is TGCGCCAGCAGCCCGGGGAGTGGCGCTAATAATCAGCCCCAGCATTTT. The chain joins TRBV5-1 to TRBJ1-5, with D unresolved. This CDR3 comprises 16 residues. Germline V gives CDR1 SGHRS, CDR2 YFSETQ. The V gene lost 4 bases and the J gene lost 4 bases, with 18 bases spanning the gap.

This clonotype was recorded many times. The chain uses TRBV20-1 and TRBJ1-6, with a tentative D call TRBD1 (6 bases). CDR1 DFQATT and CDR2 SNEGSKA come from the germline V gene (reference sequence). V was clipped by 0 bases and J by 7 bases, with 10 bases between them. This CDR3 has 14 residues. CDR3 DNA sequence: TGCAGTGCTAGAGAACGGGACAACAATTCACCCCTCCACTTT. Its translation is CSARERDNNSPLHF.